Sequencing of this T cell receptor beta chain was carried out in a study of blood T cell repertoires in COVID-19. In the study overall: Material from acute and convalescent COVID-19 was sourced from the United States, Italy and Spain.

The J segment lost 4 bases and the V segment lost 1 base, leaving 3 bases of the junction unmatched. Germline CDR1 is GTSNPN and CDR2 is SVGIG (reference sequence). The CDR3 loop spans 15 amino acids. Seattle cases were enrolled at active infection and followed longitudinally. As processed by the authors: Reference gene primer amplification gave estimated nucleated cell counts. Sequencing used immunoSEQ multiplex PCR; TCRdb keeps in-frame clones, though not all of them. That table supplies the V and J calls and clone size; D and trimming were determined from the DNA. Counted here are about 120,000 clones, 81% occurring once; the ten biggest clones make up about 17%.

The chain combines TRBV30 with TRBJ2-2, with TRBD1 identical over 10 bases. The receptor's source is a man aged 25-45 years with COVID-19, enrolled during active disease. Sequenced sample: peripheral blood. The CDR3 loop is CAWSAGTGVTGELFF. The CDR3, as DNA: TGTGCCTGGAGTGCCGGGACAGGGGTCACCGGGGAGCTGTTTTTT.